A few counts support the clone carrying this TCR beta chain. This specimen belongs to a study of blood T cell repertoires in COVID-19. The CDR3 is 14 amino acids. V lost 3 bases and J 3 bases, leaving 9 bases between the germline ends. Germline loops: CDR1 LNHDA, CDR2 SQIVND (reference sequence). As processed by the authors: Amplification from reference gene primers served as the basis for estimated nucleated cell counts. The protocol was immunoSEQ multiplex PCR, while the TCRdb copy is restricted to in-frame clones and leaves out a portion. V, J and clone size are those of that table, while D and trimming were read from the DNA. In the table there are 150,000 or so clones, 85% to 90% of which are singletons.

Material for sequencing was peripheral blood. This sequence joins TRBV19 and TRBJ1-5; D is uncertain. The origin of this receptor is a human donor in a cohort sampled during active COVID-19. The CDR3 nucleotides read TGTGCCAGTAGTATCGCAGGATACAATCAGCCCCAGCATTTT. Its protein is CASSIAGYNQPQHF.